Listed below are T cell receptor beta chains from one sample, sequenced in a study of CD4+ T cells in melanoma. Repertoires were generated with immunoSEQ multiplex PCR, while TCRdb's copy carries only in-frame clones and drops some. The sample consists of around 55,000 clones, over 60% of them appearing once. The sample comprised tumor tissue. These receptors were taken from a human donor with melanoma. Both conserved end residues are part of each CDR3. D genes are given only for firm matches. The size field is filled for only some rows; it gives once, few, many or a size class.

-,many,TRBV6-5,TRBJ2-1,TGTGCCAGCAGTTACTCGGCGGGGGCCTCCTACAATGAGCAGTTCTTC,CASSYSAGASYNEQFF
-,-,TRBV25-1,TRBJ1-1,TGTGCCAGCAGTGACACTACCAGGGGCCTTAACACTGAAGCTTTCTTT,CASSDTTRGLNTEAFF
TRBD1,once,TRBV27,TRBJ1-2,TGTGCCAGCAGTTTAACTTCCGGACAGGGATCTGGCTACACCTTC,CASSLTSGQGSGYTF
-,-,TRBV6-6,TRBJ1-4,TGTGCCAGCAGTTCTCTGACTAATGAAAAACTGTTTTTT,CASSSLTNEKLFF
-,-,TRBV29-1,TRBJ2-3,TGCAGCGTAGTCACAGATACGCAGTATTTT,CSVVTDTQYF
TRBD1,-,TRBV5-1,TRBJ2-7,TGCGCCAGCAGCTACGGACAGGGTGGCTCCTACGAGCAGTACTTC,CASSYGQGGSYEQYF
TRBD1,-,TRBV5-1,TRBJ2-3,TGCGCCAGCAGCTTGCGACAGGGGGCCAGAGATACGCAGTATTTT,CASSLRQGARDTQYF
-,-,TRBV6-1,TRBJ2-5,TGTGCCAGCAGTGTACAGGGTGGGCAGGGGGAGACCCAGTACTTC,CASSVQGGQGETQYF
-,once,TRBV6-4,TRBJ1-3,TGTGCCAGCAGTTACCCTCTTAGTCGCTCTGGAAACACCATATATTTT,CASSYPLSRSGNTIYF
TRBD2,few,TRBV6-4,TRBJ2-1,TGTGCCAGAACTTGGACTAGTAGGTTCTTC,CARTWTSRFF
-,few,TRBV6-6,TRBJ1-1,TGTGCCAGCAGGGAACAATTGGGAGGGAACACTGAAGCTTTCTTT,CASREQLGGNTEAFF
TRBD1,-,TRBV19,TRBJ2-7,TGTGCCAGTAGTATGGGACAGGGTTACGAGCAGTACTTC,CASSMGQGYEQYF
-,few,TRBV5-5,TRBJ1-2,TGTGCCAGCAGCTTGGGGCAGGGCAGGAACTATGGCTACACCTTC,CASSLGQGRNYGYTF
-,-,TRBV18,TRBJ1-1,TGTGCCAGCTCACTACGGGGGAACACTGAAGCTTTCTTT,CASSLRGNTEAFF
TRBD2,-,TRBV7-3,TRBJ2-3,TGTGCCAGCTCAACCTCGGCGGGGGGTGGTGATACGCAGTATTTT,CASSTSAGGGDTQYF
-,-,TRBV28,TRBJ1-1,TGTGCCAGCAGTTTTCAGCTGGGGAACACTGAAGCTTTCTTT,CASSFQLGNTEAFF
TRBD1,-,TRBV25-1,TRBJ2-7,TGTGCCAGCAGTGAAGGGACAGCCCGGAGCGAGCAGTACTTC,CASSEGTARSEQYF
-,-,TRBV2,TRBJ2-7,TGTGCCAGCATCGCAGGTTCCCCCTACGAGCAGTACTTC,CASIAGSPYEQYF
-,-,TRBV5-6,TRBJ1-2,TGTGCCAGCAGCGAGCGGACAGTTGACTATGGCTACACCTTC,CASSERTVDYGYTF
-,-,TRBV10-3,TRBJ2-3,TGTGCCATCGGGATCCCCACAGATACGCAGTATTTT,CAIGIPTDTQYF
TRBD1,-,TRBV30,TRBJ2-1,TGTGCCTGGAGCCCCGGGGACAGGGGCTACAATGAGCAGTTCTTC,CAWSPGDRGYNEQFF
-,-,TRBV14,TRBJ1-3,TGTGCCAGCAGCGGCGCGGGGGGCTCGATTGGAAACACCATATATTTT,CASSGAGGSIGNTIYF
-,-,TRBV19,TRBJ1-1,TGTGCCAGTAGTATTGGGGAGAACACTGAAGCTTTCTTT,CASSIGENTEAFF
-,-,TRBV15,TRBJ2-3,TGTGCCACCAGCAGAGCAGGGGACCGAACAGATACGCAGTATTTT,CATSRAGDRTDTQYF
-,many,TRBV29-1,TRBJ2-5,TGCAGCGTTGACGGCGGCGTAGCCGTTCGGGAGACCCAGTACTTC,CSVDGGVAVRETQYF
TRBD2,few,TRBV5-1,TRBJ2-7,TGCGCCAGCAGCGCGGTAGCGGGGGGGACCCGCGAGCAGTACTTC,CASSAVAGGTREQYF
TRBD2,-,TRBV11-2,TRBJ2-3,TGTGCCAGCAGCTTAGTGCGGGGGGGGGATACGCAGTATTTT,CASSLVRGGDTQYF
-,few,TRBV5-4,TRBJ2-1,TGTGCCAGCAGCTTGGAACCGGGAAATGAGCAGTTCTTC,CASSLEPGNEQFF
TRBD1,-,TRBV9,TRBJ1-1,TGTGCCAGCAGCTTGGACACAGGGGGAGCTTTCTTT,CASSLDTGGAFF
-,once,TRBV2,TRBJ2-7,TGTGCCAGCAGACTGGACCATTCGGAGGAGCAGTACTTC,CASRLDHSEEQYF
TRBD2,-,TRBV28,TRBJ2-7,TGTGCCAGCAGTACCCCGGGACTAGCGGACTCCTACGAGCAGTACTTC,CASSTPGLADSYEQYF
-,few,TRBV5-6,TRBJ1-1,TGTGCCAGCAGCTGGAAAGGGGTCGCTGAAGCTTTCTTT,CASSWKGVAEAFF
-,-,TRBV6-5,TRBJ1-2,TGTGCCAGCAGAGTAAGAGCTAACTATGGCTACACCTTC,CASRVRANYGYTF
-,-,TRBV11-1,TRBJ2-7,TGTGCCAGCAGCTTAGAACCGACCTACGAGCAGTACTTC,CASSLEPTYEQYF
-,once,TRBV10-2,TRBJ1-2,TGCGCCAGCAGTGAGGAGCATAATTCCTATGGCTACACCTTC,CASSEEHNSYGYTF
-,once,TRBV16,TRBJ1-1,TGTGCCAGCCGCCCAGGGGCAGGGAACACTGAAGCTTTCTTT,CASRPGAGNTEAFF
-,once,TRBV29-1,TRBJ2-1,TGCAGCGTTGAAGATTCATTATCGTCCTACAATGAGCAGTTCTTC,CSVEDSLSSYNEQFF
-,-,TRBV27,TRBJ1-2,TGTGCCACTTGGGGCCGCCAGGATCTTAACTATGGCTACACCTTC,CATWGRQDLNYGYTF
-,-,TRBV18,TRBJ2-2,TGTGCCAGCTCACCAAGAACGGCCACTGTCATAGCTCCGAACACCGGGGAGCTGTTTTTT,CASSPRTATVIAPNTGELFF
TRBD2,-,TRBV6-5,TRBJ2-1,TGTGCCAGCAGCCGCGGGGGGGTGATCAATGAGCAGTTCTTC,CASSRGGVINEQFF
-,-,TRBV5-1,TRBJ1-5,TGCGCCAGCAGCTTGGGGGGGGCCGATCAGCCCCAGCATTTT,CASSLGGADQPQHF
-,-,TRBV23-1,TRBJ2-7,TGCGCCAGCAGTCAATATAGCTCACTAAGGAACTACGAGCAGTACTTC,CASSQYSSLRNYEQYF
TRBD1,few,TRBV6-1,TRBJ1-2,TGTGCCAGCAGTGGGTGGACAGGGGCCAACTATGGCTACACCTTC,CASSGWTGANYGYTF
TRBD1,-,TRBV4-1,TRBJ1-2,TGCGCCAGCAGCCAACCGACTGACAGGGCTTTCAATGGCTACACCTTC,CASSQPTDRAFNGYTF
-,-,TRBV7-8,TRBJ2-7,TGTGCCAGCAGCTTAGGGCGGGGCGGCTCCTACGAGCAGTACTTC,CASSLGRGGSYEQYF